This T cell receptor beta chain was observed in a study of blood T cell repertoires in COVID-19. Study as a whole: The cDNA or gDNA used as material had been derived from T cells, B-cell-depleted T cells, or PBMCs.

Data came from immunoSEQ multiplex PCR; TCRdb stores just in-frame clones and leaves some out. The sample has hundreds of thousands of clones, roughly 84% seen once. The length of the CDR3 is 12 residues. CDR1 is GTSNPN and CDR2 is SVGIG in the germline V gene (reference sequence). V was clipped by 0 bases and J by 11 bases, with 13 bases between them. The sequenced material came from peripheral blood. The chain couples TRBV30 to TRBJ1-1, with no clear D. The source of this sequence is a woman aged 80 or over with active or convalescent COVID-19. CDR3 coding DNA: TGTGCCTGGAGTGTACTACTAGGGATGGCTTTCTTT. Amino acid sequence: CAWSVLLGMAFF.